This TCR beta chain was documented in a study of early T cells in non-severe SARS-CoV-2 infection listed by TCRdb under 2021. Concerning the study at large: Bulk RNA from unsorted whole blood was used for TCR sequencing, so alpha and beta chains could not be paired. General findings and caveats noted by the study authors: VDJdb matching was skewed toward anti-spike CD8 responses, so virus-specific expansions were likely underestimated and private and CD4 specificities were missed.

Set within a cohort of healthcare workers in London, UK, this nested case-control study involved weekly PCR testing of nasopharyngeal swabs along with blood sampling. Healthcare workers were recruited during the week of the UK lockdown, between 23 and 31 March 2020, and followed weekly for up to 16 weeks. This clonotype was seen repeatedly, ten times or more. Its target antigen remains unknown. There are no base qualities to consult, and no much larger clone falls within one base. Cut back by 9 bases and 2 bases, the V and J ends lie 11 bases apart. The CDR3 spans 12 residues, from the cysteine through the phenylalanine. Only CDR3 DNA remains: 36 bases, in frame from the first base. CDR1 MNHEY and CDR2 SVGEGT were looked up in the germline V gene. Library preparation employed 5' RACE. Sequencing used a NextSeq 500. To correct for sequencing error and PCR bias, the TCR library protocol tagged individual cDNA molecules with unique molecular identifiers. TCR alpha and beta chains were both sequenced, and the abundances of alpha and beta sequences in each sample were closely correlated with each other. Concerning the study's data processing: Decombinator V4 was used to annotate TCR sequences for V gene, J gene and CDR3. Expanded TCRs were defined as changing significantly between any two time points under a Poisson model with p below 0.0001. TCR abundances were normalised to the total number of TCRs sequenced per sample and were expressed as counts per million. MAIT TCRs were defined by TRAV1-2 paired with TRAJ12, TRAJ20 or TRAJ33, and iNKT TCRs by TRAV10 paired with TRAJ18. VDJdb, accessed 1 November 2021, was searched for CMV, EBV and SARS-CoV-2 annotated TCRs, with TCRs annotated for multiple antigens excluded. TCRdb applied fastp at Q25 and MiXCR to the public reads, then kept only in-frame beta chains. Rows merge per CDR3 protein into single entries with the most common DNA and genes. TCRdb's processing, not the study's, gives the V and J calls here. This sample lists over 75,000 distinct CDR3 sequences; around 14% were detected once. In total, the top ten clones hold 4.5% to 7% of the sample.

Source material: whole blood. The clonotype originates from an adult who was a healthcare worker with PCR-confirmed SARS-CoV-2 infection or an uninfected control (not recorded which). The receptor chain draws on TRBV6-2 or TRBV6-3 and TRBJ2-7; the D segment cannot be called with confidence. The CDR3 reads as follows: CASRTDAYEQYF. The DNA sequence is given as TGTGCCAGTAGGACGGACGCCTACGAGCAGTACTTC.